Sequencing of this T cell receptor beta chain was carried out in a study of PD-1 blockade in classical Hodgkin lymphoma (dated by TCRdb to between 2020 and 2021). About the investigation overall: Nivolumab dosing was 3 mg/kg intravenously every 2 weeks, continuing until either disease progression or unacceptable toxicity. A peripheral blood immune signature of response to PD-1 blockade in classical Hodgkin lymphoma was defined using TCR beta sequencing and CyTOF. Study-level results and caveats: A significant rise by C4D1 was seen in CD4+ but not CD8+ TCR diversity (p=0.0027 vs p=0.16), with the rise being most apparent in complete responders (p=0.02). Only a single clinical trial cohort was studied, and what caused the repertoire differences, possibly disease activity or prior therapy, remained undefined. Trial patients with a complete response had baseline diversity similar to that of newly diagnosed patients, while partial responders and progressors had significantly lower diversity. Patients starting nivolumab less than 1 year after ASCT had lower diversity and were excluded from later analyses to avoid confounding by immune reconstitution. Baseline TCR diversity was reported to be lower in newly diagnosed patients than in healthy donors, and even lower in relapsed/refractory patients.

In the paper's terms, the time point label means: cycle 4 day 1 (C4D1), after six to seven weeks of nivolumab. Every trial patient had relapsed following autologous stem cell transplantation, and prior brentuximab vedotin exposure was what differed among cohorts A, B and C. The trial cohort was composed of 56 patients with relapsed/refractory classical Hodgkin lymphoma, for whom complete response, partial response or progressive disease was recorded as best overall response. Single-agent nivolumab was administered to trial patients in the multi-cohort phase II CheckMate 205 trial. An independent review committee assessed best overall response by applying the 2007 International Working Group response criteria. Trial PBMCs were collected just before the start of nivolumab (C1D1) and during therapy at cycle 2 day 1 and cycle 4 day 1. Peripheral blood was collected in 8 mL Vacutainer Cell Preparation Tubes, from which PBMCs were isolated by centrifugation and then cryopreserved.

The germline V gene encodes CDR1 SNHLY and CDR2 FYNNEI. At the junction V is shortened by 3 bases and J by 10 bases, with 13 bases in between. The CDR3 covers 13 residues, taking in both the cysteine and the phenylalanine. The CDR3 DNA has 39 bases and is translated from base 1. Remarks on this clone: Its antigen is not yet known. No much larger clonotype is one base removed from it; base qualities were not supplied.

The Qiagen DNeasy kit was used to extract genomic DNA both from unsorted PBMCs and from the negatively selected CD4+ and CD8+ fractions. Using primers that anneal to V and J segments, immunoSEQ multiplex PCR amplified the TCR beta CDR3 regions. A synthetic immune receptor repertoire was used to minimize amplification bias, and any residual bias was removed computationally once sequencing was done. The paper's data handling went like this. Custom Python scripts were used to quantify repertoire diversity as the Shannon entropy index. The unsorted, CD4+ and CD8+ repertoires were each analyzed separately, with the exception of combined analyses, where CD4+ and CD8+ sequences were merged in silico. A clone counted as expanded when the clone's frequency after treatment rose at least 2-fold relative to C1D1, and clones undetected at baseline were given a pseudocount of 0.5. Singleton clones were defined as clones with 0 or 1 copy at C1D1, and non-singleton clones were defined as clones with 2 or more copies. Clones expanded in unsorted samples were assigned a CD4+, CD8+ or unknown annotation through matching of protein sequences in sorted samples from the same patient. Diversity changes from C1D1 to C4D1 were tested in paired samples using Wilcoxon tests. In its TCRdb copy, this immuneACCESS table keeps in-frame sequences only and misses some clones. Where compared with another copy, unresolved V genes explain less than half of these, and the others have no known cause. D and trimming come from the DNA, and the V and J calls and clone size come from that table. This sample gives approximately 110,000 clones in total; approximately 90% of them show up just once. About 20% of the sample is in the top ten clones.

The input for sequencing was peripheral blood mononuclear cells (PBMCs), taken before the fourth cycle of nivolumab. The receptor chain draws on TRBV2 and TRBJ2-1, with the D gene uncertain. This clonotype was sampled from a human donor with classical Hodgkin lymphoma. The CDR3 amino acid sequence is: CASSEDILEEQFF. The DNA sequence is TGTGCCAGCAGTGAGGATATTCTAGAAGAGCAGTTCTTC. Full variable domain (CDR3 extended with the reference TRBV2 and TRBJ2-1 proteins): EPEVTQTPSHQVTQMGQEVILRCVPISNHLYFYWYRQILGQKVEFLVSFYNNEISEKSEIFDDQFSVERPDGSNFTLKIRSTKLEDSAMYFCASSEDILEEQFFGPGTRLTVL.